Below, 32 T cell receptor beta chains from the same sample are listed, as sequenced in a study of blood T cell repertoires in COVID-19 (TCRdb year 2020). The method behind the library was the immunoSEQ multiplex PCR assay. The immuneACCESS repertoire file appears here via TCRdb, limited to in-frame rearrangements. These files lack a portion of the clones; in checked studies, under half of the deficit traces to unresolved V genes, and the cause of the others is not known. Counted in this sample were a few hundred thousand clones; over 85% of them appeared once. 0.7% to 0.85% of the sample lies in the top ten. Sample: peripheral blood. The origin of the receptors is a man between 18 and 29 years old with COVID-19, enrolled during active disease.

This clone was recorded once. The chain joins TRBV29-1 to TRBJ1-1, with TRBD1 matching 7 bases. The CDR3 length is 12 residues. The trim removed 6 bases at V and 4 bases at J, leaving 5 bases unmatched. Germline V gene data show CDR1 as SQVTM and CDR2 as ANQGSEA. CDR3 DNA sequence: TGCAGCGTGATAACAGGGGCCACTGAAGCTTTCTTT. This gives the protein CSVITGATEAFF.

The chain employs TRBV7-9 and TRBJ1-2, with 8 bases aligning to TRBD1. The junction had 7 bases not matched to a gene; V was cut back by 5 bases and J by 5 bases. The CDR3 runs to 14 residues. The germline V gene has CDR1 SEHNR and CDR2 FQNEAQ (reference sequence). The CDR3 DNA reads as TGTGCCAGCAGCCCGAGAACAGGGGGATATGGCTACACCTTC. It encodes CASSPRTGGYGYTF.

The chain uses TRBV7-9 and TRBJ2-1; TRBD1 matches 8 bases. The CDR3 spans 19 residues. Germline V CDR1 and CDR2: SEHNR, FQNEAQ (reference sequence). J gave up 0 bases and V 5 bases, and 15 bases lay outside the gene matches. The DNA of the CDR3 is TGTGCCAGCAGCCGAGCGGCACTGACAGGGGTAAGCTCCTACAATGAGCAGTTCTTC. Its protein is CASSRAALTGVSSYNEQFF.

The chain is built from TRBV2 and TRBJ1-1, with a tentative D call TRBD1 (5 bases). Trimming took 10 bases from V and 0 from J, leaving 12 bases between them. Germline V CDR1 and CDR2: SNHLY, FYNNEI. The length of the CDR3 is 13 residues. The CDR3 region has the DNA TGTGCCACAGAGACAGTGATGAACACTGAAGCTTTCTTT. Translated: CATETVMNTEAFF.

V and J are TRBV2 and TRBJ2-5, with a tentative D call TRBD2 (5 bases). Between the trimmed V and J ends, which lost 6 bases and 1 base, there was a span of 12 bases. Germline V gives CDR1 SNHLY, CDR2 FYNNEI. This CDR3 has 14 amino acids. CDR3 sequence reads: CASSASSSQETQYF. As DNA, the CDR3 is TGTGCCAGCAGCGCCTCTAGCTCCCAAGAGACCCAGTACTTC.

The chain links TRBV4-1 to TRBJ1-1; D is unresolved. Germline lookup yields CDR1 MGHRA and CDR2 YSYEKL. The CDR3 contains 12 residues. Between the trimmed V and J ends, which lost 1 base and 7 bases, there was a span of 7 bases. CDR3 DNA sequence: TGCGCCAGCAGCCAAGGTGAGATTGAAGCTTTCTTT. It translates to CASSQGEIEAFF.

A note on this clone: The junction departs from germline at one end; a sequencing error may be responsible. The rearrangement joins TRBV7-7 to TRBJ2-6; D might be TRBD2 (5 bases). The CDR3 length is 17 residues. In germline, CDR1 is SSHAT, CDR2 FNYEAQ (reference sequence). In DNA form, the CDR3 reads TGTGCTAGCAGCCCCAACCTGGGGAGCTCTGGGGCCAACGTCCTGACTTTC. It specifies CASSPNLGSSGANVLTF.

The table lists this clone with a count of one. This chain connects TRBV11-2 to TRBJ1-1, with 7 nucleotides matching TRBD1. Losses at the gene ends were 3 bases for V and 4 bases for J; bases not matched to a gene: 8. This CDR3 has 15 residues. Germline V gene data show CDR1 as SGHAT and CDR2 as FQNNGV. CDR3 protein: CASSFKGARSTEAFF. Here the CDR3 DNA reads TGTGCCAGCAGCTTCAAGGGGGCTAGGAGCACTGAAGCTTTCTTT.

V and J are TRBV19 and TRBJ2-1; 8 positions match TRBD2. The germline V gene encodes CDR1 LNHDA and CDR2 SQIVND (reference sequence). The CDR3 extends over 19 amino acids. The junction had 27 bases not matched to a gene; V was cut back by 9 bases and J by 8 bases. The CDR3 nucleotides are TGTGCCAGCAGTTCCTTTGGGGGCGCGGGAGGCAGTCGAAGTTATGAGCAGTTCTTC. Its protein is CASSSFGGAGGSRSYEQFF.

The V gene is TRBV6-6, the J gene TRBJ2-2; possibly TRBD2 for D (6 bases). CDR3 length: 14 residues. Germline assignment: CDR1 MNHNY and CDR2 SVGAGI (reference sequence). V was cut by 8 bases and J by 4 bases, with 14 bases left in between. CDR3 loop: CASSAGFATGELFF. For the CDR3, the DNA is TGTGCCAGCTCAGCGGGCTTCGCCACCGGGGAGCTGTTTTTT.

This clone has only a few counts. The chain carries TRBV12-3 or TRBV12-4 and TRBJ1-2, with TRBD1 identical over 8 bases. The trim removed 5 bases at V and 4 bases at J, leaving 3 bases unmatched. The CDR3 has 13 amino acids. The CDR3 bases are TGTGCCAGCAGTCGACAGGGGAGCTATGGCTACACCTTC. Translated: CASSRQGSYGYTF.

CDR3 sequence (DNA): TGTGCCAGCAGTTACTCGGAGGGGGCGACCGGGGAGCTGTTTTTT. Amino acids: CASSYSEGATGELFF. The chain links TRBV6-5 to TRBJ2-2, with D possibly being TRBD1 (7 bases). The ends were cut back, 0 bases at V and 5 bases at J, with 10 bases in the middle. The germline V gene encodes CDR1 MNHEY and CDR2 SVGAGI. There are 15 residues in the CDR3.

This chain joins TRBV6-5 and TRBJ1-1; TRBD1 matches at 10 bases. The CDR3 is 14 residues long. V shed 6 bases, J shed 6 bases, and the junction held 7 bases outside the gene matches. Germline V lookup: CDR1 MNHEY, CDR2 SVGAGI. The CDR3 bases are TGTGCCAGCAGCCGACAGGGGGCTATTTCTGAAGCTTTCTTT. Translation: CASSRQGAISEAFF.

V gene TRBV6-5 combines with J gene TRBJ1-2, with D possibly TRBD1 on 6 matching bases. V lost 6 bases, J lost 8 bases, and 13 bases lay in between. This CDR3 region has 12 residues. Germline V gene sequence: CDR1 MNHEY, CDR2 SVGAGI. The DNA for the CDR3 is TGTGCCAGCAGCCACAGGGTCTCGGGCTACACCTTC. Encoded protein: CASSHRVSGYTF.

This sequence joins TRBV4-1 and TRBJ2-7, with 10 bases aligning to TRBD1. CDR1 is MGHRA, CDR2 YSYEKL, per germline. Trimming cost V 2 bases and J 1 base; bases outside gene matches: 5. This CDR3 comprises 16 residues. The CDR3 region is CASSQTMGQGSYEQYF. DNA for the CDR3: TGCGCCAGCAGCCAAACAATGGGACAGGGGTCCTACGAGCAGTACTTC.

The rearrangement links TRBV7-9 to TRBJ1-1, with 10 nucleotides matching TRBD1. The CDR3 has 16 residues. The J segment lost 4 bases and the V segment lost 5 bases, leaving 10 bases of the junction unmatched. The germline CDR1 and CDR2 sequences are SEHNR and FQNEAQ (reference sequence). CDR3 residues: CASSHPGQGWPTEAFF. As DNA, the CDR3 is TGTGCCAGCAGCCACCCGGGACAGGGGTGGCCCACTGAAGCTTTCTTT. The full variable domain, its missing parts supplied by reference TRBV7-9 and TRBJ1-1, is DTGVSQNPRHKITKRGQNVTFRCDPISEHNRLYWYRQTLGQGPEFLTYFQNEAQLEKSRLLSDRFSAERPKGSFSTLEIQRTEQGDSAMYLCASSHPGQGWPTEAFFGQGTRLTVV.

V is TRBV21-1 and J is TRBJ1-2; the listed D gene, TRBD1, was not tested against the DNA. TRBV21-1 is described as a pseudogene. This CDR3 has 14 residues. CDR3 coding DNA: TGTGCCAGCAGCAAAGATGGGGGCAGGGAAGGCTACACCTTC. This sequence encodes CASSKDGGREGYTF.

The CDR3 is CASSIQGGRTEAFF. As DNA, the CDR3 is TGTGCCAGTAGTATACAGGGCGGGAGGACTGAAGCTTTCTTT. The rearrangement links TRBV19 to TRBJ1-1, with TRBD1 as a possible D gene (5 bases). The ends were cut back, 2 bases at V and 5 bases at J, with 12 bases in the middle. CDR1 and CDR2 (germline): LNHDA, SQIVND (reference sequence). CDR3 size: 14 residues.

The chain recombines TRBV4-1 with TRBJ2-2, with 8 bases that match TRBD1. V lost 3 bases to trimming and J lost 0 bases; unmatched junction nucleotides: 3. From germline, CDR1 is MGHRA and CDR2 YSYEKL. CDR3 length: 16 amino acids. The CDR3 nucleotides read TGCGCCAGCAGCCATGGACAGGGTTCGAACACCGGGGAGCTGTTTTTT. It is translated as CASSHGQGSNTGELFF.

CDR3 amino acids: CASSLGLASEQFF. The CDR3 DNA follows: TGTGCCAGCAGTTTAGGCCTAGCTTCTGAGCAGTTCTTC. This chain links TRBV12-3 or TRBV12-4 with TRBJ2-1, with D possibly being TRBD2 (5 bases). The CDR3 extends over 13 amino acids. V was cut by 1 base and J by 9 bases, with 10 bases left in between.

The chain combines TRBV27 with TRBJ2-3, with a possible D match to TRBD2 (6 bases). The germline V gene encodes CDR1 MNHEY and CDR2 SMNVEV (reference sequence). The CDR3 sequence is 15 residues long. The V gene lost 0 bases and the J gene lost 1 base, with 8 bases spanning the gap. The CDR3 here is CASSLSPSGTDTQYF. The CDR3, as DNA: TGTGCCAGCAGTTTATCCCCTAGCGGCACAGATACGCAGTATTTT.

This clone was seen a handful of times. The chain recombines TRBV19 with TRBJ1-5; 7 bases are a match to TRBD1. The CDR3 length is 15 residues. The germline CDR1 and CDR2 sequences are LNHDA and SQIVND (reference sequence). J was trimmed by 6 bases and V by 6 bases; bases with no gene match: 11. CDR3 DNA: TGTGCCAGTAGGCCCGAGGGGGCTGCATCTCAGCCCCAGCATTTT. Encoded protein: CASRPEGAASQPQHF.

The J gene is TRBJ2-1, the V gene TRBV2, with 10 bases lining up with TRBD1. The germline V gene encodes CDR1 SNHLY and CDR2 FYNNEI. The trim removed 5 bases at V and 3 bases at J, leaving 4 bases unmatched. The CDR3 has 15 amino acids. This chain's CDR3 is CASSRQGANYNEQFF. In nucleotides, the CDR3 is TGTGCCAGCAGTAGACAGGGGGCTAACTACAATGAGCAGTTCTTC.

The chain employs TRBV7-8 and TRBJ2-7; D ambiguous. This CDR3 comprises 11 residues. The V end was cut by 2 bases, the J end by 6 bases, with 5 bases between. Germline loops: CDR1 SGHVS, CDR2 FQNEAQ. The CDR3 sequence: CASSLPLEQYF. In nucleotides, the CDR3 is TGTGCCAGCAGCTTACCCCTCGAGCAGTACTTC.

The CDR3 sequence: CASSQEGEQYF. The CDR3 DNA follows: TGCGCCAGCAGCCAGGAGGGCGAGCAGTACTTC. V and J are TRBV5-1 and TRBJ2-7; possibly TRBD2 for D (6 bases). The germline CDR1 and CDR2 sequences are SGHRS and YFSETQ. This CDR3 has 11 residues. V lost 4 bases and J 6 bases, leaving 8 bases between the germline ends.

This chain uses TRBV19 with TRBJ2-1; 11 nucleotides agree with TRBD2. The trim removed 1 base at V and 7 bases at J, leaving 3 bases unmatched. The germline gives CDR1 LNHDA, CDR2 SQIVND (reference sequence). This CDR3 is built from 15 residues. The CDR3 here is CASSIASGGWNEQFF. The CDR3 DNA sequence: TGTGCCAGTAGTATAGCTAGCGGGGGGTGGAATGAGCAGTTCTTC.

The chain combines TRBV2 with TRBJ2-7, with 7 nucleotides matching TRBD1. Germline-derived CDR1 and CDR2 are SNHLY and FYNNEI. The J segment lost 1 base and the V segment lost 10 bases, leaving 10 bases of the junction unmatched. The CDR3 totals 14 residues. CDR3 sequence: CATTGTENSYEQYF. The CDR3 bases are TGTGCCACCACGGGGACAGAAAATTCCTACGAGCAGTACTTC.

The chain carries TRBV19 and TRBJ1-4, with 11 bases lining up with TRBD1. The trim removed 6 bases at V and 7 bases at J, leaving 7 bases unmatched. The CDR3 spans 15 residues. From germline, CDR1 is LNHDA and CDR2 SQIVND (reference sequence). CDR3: CASRFFGTGGEKLFF. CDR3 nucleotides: TGTGCCAGTAGGTTCTTCGGGACAGGGGGTGAAAAACTGTTTTTT.

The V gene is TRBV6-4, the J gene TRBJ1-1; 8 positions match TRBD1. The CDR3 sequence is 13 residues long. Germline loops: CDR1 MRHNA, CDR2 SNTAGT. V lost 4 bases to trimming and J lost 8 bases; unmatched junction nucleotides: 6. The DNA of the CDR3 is TGTGCCAGCAGTGTCACTCAGGGGGCGGAAGCTTTCTTT. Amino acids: CASSVTQGAEAFF.

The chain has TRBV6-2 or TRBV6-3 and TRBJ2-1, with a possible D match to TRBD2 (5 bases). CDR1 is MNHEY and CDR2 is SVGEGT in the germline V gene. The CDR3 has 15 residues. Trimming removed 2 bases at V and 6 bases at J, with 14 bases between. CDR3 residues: CASSYSSGASNEQFF. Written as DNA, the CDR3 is TGTGCCAGCAGTTACAGCAGCGGCGCTTCCAATGAGCAGTTCTTC.

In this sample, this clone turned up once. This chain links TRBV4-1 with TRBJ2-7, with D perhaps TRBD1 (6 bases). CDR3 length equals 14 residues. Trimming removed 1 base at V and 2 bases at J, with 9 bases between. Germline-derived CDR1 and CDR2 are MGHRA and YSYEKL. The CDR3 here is CASSQAEGAYEQYF. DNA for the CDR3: TGCGCCAGCAGCCAAGCCGAGGGGGCCTACGAGCAGTACTTC.

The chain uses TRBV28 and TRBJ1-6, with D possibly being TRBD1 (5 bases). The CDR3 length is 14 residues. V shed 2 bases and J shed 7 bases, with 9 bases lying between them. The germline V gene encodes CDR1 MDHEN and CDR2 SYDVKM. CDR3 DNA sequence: TGTGCCAGCAGTTTAGAACAGGAAAATTCACCCCTCCACTTT. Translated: CASSLEQENSPLHF.